This TCR beta chain was captured in a study of blood T cell repertoires in COVID-19. Turning to the study itself: COVID-19 samples collected from the United States, Italy and Spain covered acute and convalescent phases.

In the original analysis: Nucleated cell counts were estimated from reference gene primer amplification. Only in-frame clones appear in the TCRdb table, and some are missing; sequencing was by immunoSEQ multiplex PCR. The V and J calls and clone size are taken from that table; D and trimming were inferred from the DNA. This table has over 350,000 clones, roughly 91% appearing once. This CDR3 region has 13 residues. The V gene lost 5 bases and the J gene lost 0 bases, with 8 bases spanning the gap. Germline CDR1 SNHLY, CDR2 FYNNEI. The chain employs TRBV2 and TRBJ2-7; D call uncertain. Sample: peripheral blood. The sequence came from a woman aged 25 to 39 with acute or convalescent COVID-19. CDR3 in DNA: TGTGCCAGCAGTAACAGAGACTCCTACGAGCAGTACTTC. Protein product: CASSNRDSYEQYF.